This TCR beta chain was documented in a study of OX40 agonist ivuxolimab in advanced cancers. General notes on the study: Ivuxolimab was an agonistic, fully human IgG2 monoclonal antibody directed against OX40 (CD134), a costimulatory receptor. Intravenous ivuxolimab was administered to patients every 2 weeks at six dose levels: 0.01, 0.1, 0.3, 1.5, 3 and 10 mg/kg. Of the roughly 54 patients in dose escalation, around 19 had hepatocellular carcinoma, some 15 had melanoma, 9 had renal cell carcinoma and 9 had head and neck cancer. In the dose-escalation cohort, 65% to 90% of patients were male, and the mean age was approximately 60 years, with a range of about 23 to 85. Prior anti-PD-1, anti-PD-L1 or anti-CTLA-4 therapy was permitted, and checkpoint inhibitors had been received by approximately 39% of dose-escalation patients. Partial responses occurred in three dose-escalation patients: two with cutaneous melanoma and one with hepatocellular carcinoma. The point of sequencing TCRbeta in the periphery was to test whether ivuxolimab changed TCR sequence diversity and drove clonal T-cell expansion. The paper covers the monotherapy dose-escalation part of the phase I ivuxolimab trial, which included N = 52 patients. What the work shows at the level of the full study, not this receptor alone: On average, CD8+ T cells showed more expanded clones than CD4+ T cells after ivuxolimab. In partial responders in the 0.1-3.0 mg/kg groups, normalized peripheral clonal expansion was found to be among the lowest, especially among CD8+ T cells. Antigen specificity was not determined for the clonally expanded peripheral T cells. Low levels of normalized T-cell clonal expansion were also seen in some patients who did not respond. Clonal expansion of both CD4+ and CD8+ blood T cells was observed from baseline to week 6 at doses 0.1 to 3.0 mg/kg.

Genomic DNA was isolated from the sorted cells so that the TCRbeta CDR3 region could be sequenced. The immunoSEQ Assay was used for sequencing of TCRbeta CDR3 regions. TCRdb stores this immuneACCESS table with in-frame sequences only. Part of the clones is absent; in the studies checked, under half of the shortfall reflects unresolved V genes, and no reason is known for the rest. For this sample the table gives roughly 61,000 clones, of which roughly 77% were detected only once. Together, the top ten hold 0.7% to 0.8% of the sample. Reading from cysteine to phenylalanine, the CDR3 counts 15 amino acids. Only the CDR3 DNA is retained, 45 bases long and in frame from the first base. CDR1 and CDR2 were assigned from the germline V gene (reference sequence) as SEHNR and FQNEAQ. Trimmed from V: 11 bases; trimmed from J: 2 bases; junction bases lacking a gene match: 12. In the case of this clone: Which antigen it targets is not known. Per-nucleotide qualities are absent, and no much larger clonotype sits a single base away.

The trial excluded patients who had a history of autoimmune disease or who were on systemic immunosuppression. Peripheral blood for TCR sequencing was collected from all dose cohorts at baseline, on cycle 4 day 1, and on cycle 7 day 1. Samples were obtained from an open-label, multicenter, first-in-human phase I dose-escalation trial of ivuxolimab. Adults with locally advanced or metastatic head and neck squamous cell, hepatocellular, melanoma or renal cell carcinoma were enrolled in the trial. Before TCR sequencing, CD4+ T cells and CD8+ T cells were sorted from peripheral blood as separate populations.

The chain links TRBV7-9 with TRBJ2-3, with TRBD1 identical over 8 junction bases. The sample was CD4+ or CD8+ T cells sorted from blood, taken in a trial of the OX40 agonist ivuxolimab. The receptor's source is an adult with an advanced solid tumor such as melanoma, head and neck, liver or kidney cancer. The nucleotide sequence is TGTGCCGGTGGGGGCGGGACAGGCGTCACAGATACGCAGTATTTT. Translated, this gives CAGGGGTGVTDTQYF.